A single count supports the clone carrying this TCR beta chain. Its specificity is not known. This sample is drawn from a study of T cell responses to AZD1222 COVID-19 vaccine. Study-wide results and limits: Spike-wide coverage was observed for vaccine-associated CD4 TCRs, with dominant responses at 160-218 and 743-854. AZD1222 recipients seropositive at baseline numbered only six or seven. Donors in the cohort were predominantly white British and more often female, and clonal diversity was possibly underestimated.

From germline, CDR1 is SGHRS and CDR2 YFSETQ. The junction had 11 bases not matched to a gene; V was cut back by 0 bases and J by 7 bases. The CDR3 runs 16 residues. Measured with immunoSEQ multiplex PCR; TCRdb has only the in-frame clones, and not every one. The repertoire holds some 130,000 clones, with 85% to 95% as singletons. The specimen comprised peripheral blood, sampled 28 days after the second AZD1222 dose. The receptor's source is an adult who received the AZD1222 COVID-19 vaccine. The gene calls are TRBV5-1 and TRBJ1-2, with 8 nucleotides matching TRBD1. The CDR3: CASSLAPGQGFGGYTF. CDR3 in DNA: TGCGCCAGCAGCTTGGCCCCAGGACAGGGATTCGGTGGCTACACCTTC.